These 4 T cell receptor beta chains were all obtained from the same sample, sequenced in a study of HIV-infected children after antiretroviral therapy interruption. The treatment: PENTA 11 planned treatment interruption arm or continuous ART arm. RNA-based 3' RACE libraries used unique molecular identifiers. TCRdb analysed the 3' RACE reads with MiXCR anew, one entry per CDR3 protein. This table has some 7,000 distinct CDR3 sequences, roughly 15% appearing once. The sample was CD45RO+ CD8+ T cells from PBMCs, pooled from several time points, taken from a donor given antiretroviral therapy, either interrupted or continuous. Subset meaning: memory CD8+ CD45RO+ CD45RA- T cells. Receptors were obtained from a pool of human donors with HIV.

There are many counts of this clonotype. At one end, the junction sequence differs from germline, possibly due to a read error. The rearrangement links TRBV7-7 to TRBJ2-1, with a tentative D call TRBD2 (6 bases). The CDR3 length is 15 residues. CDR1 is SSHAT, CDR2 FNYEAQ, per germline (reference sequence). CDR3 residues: CASSLEEGLYNEQFF. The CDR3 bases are TGTGCTAGCAGCTTAGAGGAGGGGCTATACAATGAGCAGTTCTTC.

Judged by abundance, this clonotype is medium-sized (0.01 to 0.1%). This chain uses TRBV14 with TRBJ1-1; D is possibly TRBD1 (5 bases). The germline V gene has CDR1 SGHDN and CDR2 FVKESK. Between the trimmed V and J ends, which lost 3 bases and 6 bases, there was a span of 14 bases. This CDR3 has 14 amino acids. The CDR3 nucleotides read TGTGCCAGCAGCCAGAGAATAGGGGACCCTGAAGCTTTCTTT. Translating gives CASSQRIGDPEAFF.

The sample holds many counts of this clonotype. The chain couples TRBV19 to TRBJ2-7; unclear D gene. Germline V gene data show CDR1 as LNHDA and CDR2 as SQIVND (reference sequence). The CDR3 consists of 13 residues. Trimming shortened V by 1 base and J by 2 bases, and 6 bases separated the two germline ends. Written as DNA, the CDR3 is TGTGCCAGTAGTATAGGATGGGCCTACGAGCAGTACTTC. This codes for CASSIGWAYEQYF.

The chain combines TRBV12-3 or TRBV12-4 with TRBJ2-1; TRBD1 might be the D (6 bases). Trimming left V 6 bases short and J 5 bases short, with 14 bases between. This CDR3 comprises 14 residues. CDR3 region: CASSLTGDDNEQFF. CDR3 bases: TGTGCCAGCAGCTTGACAGGAGATGACAATGAGCAGTTCTTC.